The TCR beta chain described here comes from a study of blood T cell repertoires in COVID-19. As for the study in general: Sites across the United States, Italy and Spain contributed samples from acute and convalescent COVID-19. T cells, B-cell-depleted T cells, or PBMCs provided the cDNA or gDNA that served as material.

This clone was recorded a few times. This CDR3 is also generated by other DNA sequences in the sample. In the original analysis: Cell counts per sample came from amplifying reference gene primers. The repertoire was sequenced with immunoSEQ multiplex PCR; TCRdb's copy has only in-frame clones and lacks some. The V and J calls and clone size were taken over from that table, and D and trimming were inferred from the DNA. Seen here are roughly 300,000 clones, more than 70% observed once, and the top ten hold approximately 7.8%. V was clipped by 8 bases and J by 3 bases, with 8 bases between them. The length of the CDR3 is 11 residues. CDR1 is LGHDT, CDR2 YNNKEL, per germline (reference sequence).

Sample: peripheral blood. The chain recombines TRBV3-1 (or the pseudogene TRBV3-2) with TRBJ2-7; D possibly corresponds to TRBD2 (5 bases). This clonotype was sampled from a woman aged 45-65 years who had recovered from COVID-19. DNA for the CDR3: TGTGCCAGCTCCCGGGACTACGAGCAGTACTTC. This translates into CASSRDYEQYF.